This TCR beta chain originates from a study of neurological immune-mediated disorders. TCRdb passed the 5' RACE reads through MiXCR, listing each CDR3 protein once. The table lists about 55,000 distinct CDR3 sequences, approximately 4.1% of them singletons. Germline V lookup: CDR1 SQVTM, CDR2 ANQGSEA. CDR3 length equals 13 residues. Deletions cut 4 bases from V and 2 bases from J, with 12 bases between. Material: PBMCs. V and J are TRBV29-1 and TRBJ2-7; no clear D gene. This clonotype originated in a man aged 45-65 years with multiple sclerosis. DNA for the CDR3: TGCAGCGTTGGTGAGGTAGAGCCCTACGAGCAGTACTTC. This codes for CSVGEVEPYEQYF.